Relative to its sample, the clone carrying this T cell receptor beta chain is medium-sized. The sample is drawn from a study of sequential checkpoint blockade in melanoma. Study context: After both sequences, patients received maintenance nivolumab.

Only in-frame clones appear in the TCRdb table, and some are missing; sequencing was by immunoSEQ multiplex PCR. The repertoire holds about 20,000 clones, with approximately 85% as singletons. The CDR3 consists of 20 residues. Treatment given: randomized to nivolumab then ipilimumab (arm A) or the reverse (arm B). This sequence originates from a human donor with melanoma. V is TRBV21-1 and J is TRBJ1-6; the table's D call of TRBD1 was not tested on the DNA. TRBV21-1 is tagged as a pseudogene. The sample consisted of CD8+ T cells sorted from blood (inferred from file names), taken from a patient given nivolumab and ipilimumab in sequence. CDR3 protein: CASSKGVWDRVTFYNSPLHF. As DNA, the CDR3 is TGTGCCAGCAGCAAAGGGGTGTGGGACAGGGTAACCTTTTATAATTCACCCCTCCACTTT.